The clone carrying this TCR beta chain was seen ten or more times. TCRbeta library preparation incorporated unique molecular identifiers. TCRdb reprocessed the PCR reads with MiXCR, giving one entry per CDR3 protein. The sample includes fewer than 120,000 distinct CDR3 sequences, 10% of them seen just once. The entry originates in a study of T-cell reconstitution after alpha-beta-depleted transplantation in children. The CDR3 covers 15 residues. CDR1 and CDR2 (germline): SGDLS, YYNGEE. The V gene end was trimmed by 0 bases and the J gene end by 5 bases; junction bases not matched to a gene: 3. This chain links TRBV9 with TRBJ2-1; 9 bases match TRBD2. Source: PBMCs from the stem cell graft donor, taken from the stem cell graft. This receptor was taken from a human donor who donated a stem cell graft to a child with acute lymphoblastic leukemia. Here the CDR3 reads CASSVVAGVDNEQFF. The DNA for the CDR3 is TGTGCCAGCAGCGTAGTAGCGGGAGTCGACAATGAGCAGTTCTTC.